This T cell receptor beta chain was identified in a study of blood T cell repertoires in COVID-19 (dated by TCRdb to 2020 to 2021). Looking at the study overall: The collaborator samples originated in the United States, Italy and Spain and spanned the acute and convalescent phases of COVID-19. Subjects who had been exposed to COVID-19, were actively infected with it, or had recovered from it provided the deeply sampled blood TCRbeta repertoires that made up the dataset. Nearly every sample came with metadata listing a de-identified subject ID, COVID-19 status, age in years and sex. The material from the prospective study consisted of cDNA or gDNA derived from T cells, B-cell-depleted T cells, or PBMCs. The repertoires were released in a freely available public database intended as a resource for research on the immune response to SARS-CoV-2. Where HLA class I and class II types were available, the types were taken from metadata supplied by the sample provider, not from assay-based typing. The samples were drawn from the first 160 participants of the ongoing ImmuneRACE study and from 1,254 subjects provided by 6 global collaborators.

TCRbeta CDR3 regions were amplified from genomic DNA using the immunoSEQ Assay, a bias-controlled multiplex PCR. The authors' pipeline ran thus. Within the assay, amplification of reference gene primers was used to estimate how many nucleated cells each sample contained. Sequence reads were collapsed and filtered to measure the absolute abundance of every unique TCRbeta CDR3 rearrangement. For each sample, productive Simpson clonality was calculated as the square root of Simpson's diversity index over productive rearrangements. Drawn from immuneACCESS, this table holds only the in-frame rearrangements with V and J called that TCRdb kept. Clones are partly lost; checked studies trace under half to an unresolved V gene and leave the rest unexplained. The V and J calls and clone size come from that table; D and trimming were worked out from the DNA. For this sample the table gives almost 500,000 clones, of which approximately 91% were detected only once. The ten largest clones represent around 7.9% of the sample.

Enrolling through a virtual design, the prospective study's participants ranged in age from roughly 18 to 95 years and lived across roughly 23 United States geographic areas. To assign participants to cohorts, the prospective study relied on clinical history that participants themselves reported in a screening survey and a study questionnaire. Recovered participants in ImmuneRACE Cohort 3 were defined as having two consecutive negative NP/OP PCR tests, clearance from a healthcare professional, or resolution of symptoms. Mobile phlebotomists in the prospective study collected whole blood, serum and a nasopharyngeal or oropharyngeal swab from every participant. Over a roughly two-month period, participants in the prospective study had the option of providing additional blood draws and questionnaires. Prospective study blood samples were shipped either frozen or at room temperature before DNA extraction.

The CDR3 goes from the cysteine to the phenylalanine over 15 residues. Only the CDR3 region is kept as DNA, spanning 45 bases read in frame from base 1. As encoded in the germline V gene (reference sequence), CDR1 is SGHNT while CDR2 is YYREEE. The germline V end is reduced by 4 bases and the J end by 6 bases; junction bases left unmatched: 7. A remark on this clone: It lacks a known antigen. No qualities accompany the bases; no much larger clone lies one base away.

Paper-wide results and their limitations: Clinical and demographic metadata were provided uncurated, with the amount varying by source and participant.

This chain joins TRBV5-4 to TRBJ1-6; the central 7 bases match TRBD1. The sample consisted of PBMCs or T cells enriched from blood (not recorded which). This TCR derives from a woman aged 55-70 years who had recovered from COVID-19. In nucleotide form, the sequence is TGTGCCAGCAGCCCCCGCGCAGGGGGTAATTCACCCCTCCACTTT. Its amino acids are CASSPRAGGNSPLHF.